This entry lists 2 T cell receptor beta chains sequenced from one sample in a study of blood T cell repertoires in COVID-19. TCRdb keeps only in-frame clones here, not all; method: immunoSEQ multiplex PCR. The sample records about 310,000 clones, about nine tenths being singletons. Sequencing was done on a sample of PBMCs or T cells enriched from blood (not recorded which). Receptors were obtained from a woman aged 40-49 years who had recovered from COVID-19.

This clone was detected once. The V call is TRBV28, the J call TRBJ1-1; no reliable D call. CDR3 length equals 13 residues. Germline values: CDR1 MDHEN, CDR2 SYDVKM. Between the trimmed V and J ends, which lost 8 bases and 1 base, there was a span of 11 bases. The CDR3 DNA sequence: TGTGCCAGCTCATCCCACAGGAACACTGAAGCTTTCTTT. It specifies CASSSHRNTEAFF.

The chain links TRBV19 to TRBJ1-2, with 7 bases that match TRBD1. This CDR3 comprises 14 residues. Unmatched junction bases numbered 3, after V lost 5 bases and J lost 0 bases. Germline CDR1 and CDR2: LNHDA and SQIVND (reference sequence). Here the CDR3 DNA reads TGTGCCAGTAGTCGGGACAGAGCTAACTATGGCTACACCTTC. This sequence encodes CASSRDRANYGYTF.